Here is one TCR beta chain with its context. Its antigen is currently unknown. The CDR3 is 15 residues long. V dropped 1 base and J dropped 5 bases, with 14 bases sitting between them. Germline CDR1 reads MNHNS; CDR2 reads SASEGT. This sample was taken from a study of Ad26.COV2.S vaccination and SARS-CoV-2 variants. The overall study: It was the COV1001 Ad26.COV2.S trial arm that included the donor. Study-wide points: Responses of spike-specific T cells (both CD8+ and CD4+) reportedly showed substantial breadth after vaccination.

This sample's treatment: some 20 received Ad26.COV2.S at low or high dose, single or two shots; roughly five received placebo; per-sample allocation not given. Collection of the samples took place on day 63 after the first injection of vaccine or placebo. Using immunoSEQ multiplex PCR, the repertoire was profiled, and TCRdb retains in-frame clones only, with some absent. The data contain under 500,000 clones, about nine tenths of them seen just once; the ten biggest clones take up more than 1.5%. V is TRBV6-1 and J is TRBJ1-2; D is perhaps TRBD1 (5 bases). The receptor's source is a person between 18 and 59 years old who received the Ad26.COV2.S COVID-19 vaccine or a placebo. Sequences were derived from peripheral blood, sampled in a trial of Ad26.COV2.S vaccine versus placebo. This CDR3 is CASSEGGAGRYGYTF. CDR3 nucleotide sequence: TGTGCCAGCAGTGAAGGTGGGGCAGGGCGGTATGGCTACACCTTC.